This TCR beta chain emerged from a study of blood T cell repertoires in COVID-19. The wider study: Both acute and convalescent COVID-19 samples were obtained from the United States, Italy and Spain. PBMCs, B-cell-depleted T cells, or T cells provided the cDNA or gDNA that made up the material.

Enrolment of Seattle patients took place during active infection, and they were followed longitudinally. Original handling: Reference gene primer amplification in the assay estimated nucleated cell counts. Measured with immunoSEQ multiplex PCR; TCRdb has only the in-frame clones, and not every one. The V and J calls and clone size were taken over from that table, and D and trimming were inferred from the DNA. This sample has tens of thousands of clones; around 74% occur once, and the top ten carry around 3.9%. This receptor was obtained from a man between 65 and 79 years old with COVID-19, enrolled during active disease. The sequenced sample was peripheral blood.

The CDR3, as DNA: TGTGCCAGTAGTATACCGGGACAGGGGGATAGAGAGACCCAGTACTTC. It is translated as CASSIPGQGDRETQYF. The chain couples TRBV19 to TRBJ2-5, with 11 bases that match TRBD1. V dropped 2 bases and J dropped 4; count of bases not matched to a gene: 6. The length of the CDR3 is 16 residues. Germline loops: CDR1 LNHDA, CDR2 SQIVND (reference sequence). Full variable domain (remainder filled in from reference TRBV19 and TRBJ2-5): DGGITQSPKYLFRKEGQNVTLSCEQNLNHDAMYWYRQDPGQGLRLIYYSQIVNDFQKGDIAEGYSVSREKKESFPLTVTSAQKNPTAFYLCASSIPGQGDRETQYFGPGTRLLVL.